The source of this TCR beta chain is a study of blood T cell repertoires in COVID-19. Background on the study: T cells, B-cell-depleted T cells, or PBMCs provided the cDNA or gDNA that served as material.

The germline V gene has CDR1 MNHEY and CDR2 SVGEGT. The V and J ends lost 4 bases and 4 bases, in that order; junction bases with no gene match: 12. CDR3 length: 18 amino acids. Repertoires were generated with immunoSEQ multiplex PCR, while TCRdb's copy carries only in-frame clones and drops some. The table lists more than 200,000 clones, about 85% of them singletons. This TCR came from a man aged 18 to 35 with active or convalescent COVID-19. Sequenced: peripheral blood. The V call is TRBV6-2 or TRBV6-3, the J call TRBJ1-5; 11 bases are a match to TRBD1. CDR3 loop: CASSWSPDRGLSNQPQHF. The CDR3 nucleotides read TGTGCCAGCAGTTGGTCTCCGGACAGGGGGCTCAGTAATCAGCCCCAGCATTTT.